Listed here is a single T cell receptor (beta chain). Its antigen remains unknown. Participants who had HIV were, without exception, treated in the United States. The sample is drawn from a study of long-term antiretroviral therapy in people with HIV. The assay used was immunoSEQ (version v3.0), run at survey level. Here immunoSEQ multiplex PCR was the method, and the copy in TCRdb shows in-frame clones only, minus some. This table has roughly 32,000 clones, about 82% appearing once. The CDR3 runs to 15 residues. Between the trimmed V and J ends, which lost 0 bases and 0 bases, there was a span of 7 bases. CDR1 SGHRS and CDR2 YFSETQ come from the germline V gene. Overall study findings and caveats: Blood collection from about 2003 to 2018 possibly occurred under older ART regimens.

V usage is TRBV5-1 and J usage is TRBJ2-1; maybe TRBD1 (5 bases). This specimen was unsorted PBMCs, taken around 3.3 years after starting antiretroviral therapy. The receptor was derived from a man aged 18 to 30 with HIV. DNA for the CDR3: TGCGCCAGCAGCTTGGGACAGAGCTCCTACAATGAGCAGTTCTTC. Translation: CASSLGQSSYNEQFF.